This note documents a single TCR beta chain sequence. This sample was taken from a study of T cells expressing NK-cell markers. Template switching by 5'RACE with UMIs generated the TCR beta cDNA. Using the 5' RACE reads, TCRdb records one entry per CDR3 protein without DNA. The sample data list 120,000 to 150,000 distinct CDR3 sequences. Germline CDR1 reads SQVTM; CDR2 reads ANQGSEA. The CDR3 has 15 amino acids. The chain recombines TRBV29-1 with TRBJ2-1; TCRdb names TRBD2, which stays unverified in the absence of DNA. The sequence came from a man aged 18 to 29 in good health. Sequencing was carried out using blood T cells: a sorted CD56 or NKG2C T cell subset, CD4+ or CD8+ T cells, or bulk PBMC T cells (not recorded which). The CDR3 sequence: CSVEGGSGDINEQFF.